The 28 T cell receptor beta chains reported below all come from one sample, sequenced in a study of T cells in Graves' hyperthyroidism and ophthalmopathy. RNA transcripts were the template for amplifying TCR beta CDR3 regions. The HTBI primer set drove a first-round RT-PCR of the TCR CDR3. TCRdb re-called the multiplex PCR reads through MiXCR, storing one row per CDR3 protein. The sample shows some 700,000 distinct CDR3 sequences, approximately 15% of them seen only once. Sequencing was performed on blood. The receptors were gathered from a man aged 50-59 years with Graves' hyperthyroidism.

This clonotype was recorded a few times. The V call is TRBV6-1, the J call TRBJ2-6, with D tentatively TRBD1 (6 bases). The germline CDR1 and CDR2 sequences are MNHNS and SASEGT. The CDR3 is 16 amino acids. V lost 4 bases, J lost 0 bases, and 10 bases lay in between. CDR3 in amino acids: CASSGQDFSGANVLTF. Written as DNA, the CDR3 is TGTGCCAGCAGTGGACAGGATTTCTCTGGGGCCAACGTCCTGACTTTC.

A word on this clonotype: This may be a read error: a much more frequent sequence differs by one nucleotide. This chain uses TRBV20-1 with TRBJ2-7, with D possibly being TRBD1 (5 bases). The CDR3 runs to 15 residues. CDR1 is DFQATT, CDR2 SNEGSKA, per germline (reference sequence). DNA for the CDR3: TGCAGTGCCGATTGGCGAGACAGCAGCTCCTACGAGGAGTACTTC. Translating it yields CSADWRDSSSYEEYF.

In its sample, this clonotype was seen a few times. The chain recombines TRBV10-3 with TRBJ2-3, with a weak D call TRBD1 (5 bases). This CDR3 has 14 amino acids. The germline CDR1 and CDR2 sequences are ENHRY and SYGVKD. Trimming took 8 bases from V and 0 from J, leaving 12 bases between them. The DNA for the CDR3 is TGTGCCATCCAGAAGGACACAAGCACAGATACGCAGTATTTT. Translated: CAIQKDTSTDTQYF.

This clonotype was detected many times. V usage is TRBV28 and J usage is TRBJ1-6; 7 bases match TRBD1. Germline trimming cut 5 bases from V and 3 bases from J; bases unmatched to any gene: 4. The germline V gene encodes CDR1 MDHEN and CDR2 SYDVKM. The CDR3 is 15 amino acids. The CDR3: CASSPGTVYNSPLHF. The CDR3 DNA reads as TGTGCCAGCAGTCCTGGGACAGTCTATAATTCACCCCTCCACTTT. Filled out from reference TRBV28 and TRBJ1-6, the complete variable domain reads DVKVTQSSRYLVKRTGEKVFLECVQDMDHENMFWYRQDPGLGLRLIYFSYDVKMKEKGDIPEGYSVSREKKERFSLILESASTNQTSMYLCASSPGTVYNSPLHFGNGTRLTVT.

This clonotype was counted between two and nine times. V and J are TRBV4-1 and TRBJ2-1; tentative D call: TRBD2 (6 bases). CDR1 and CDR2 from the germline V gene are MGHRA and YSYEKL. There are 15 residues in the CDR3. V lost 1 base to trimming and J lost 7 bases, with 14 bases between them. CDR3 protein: CASSQGPLTRNEQFF. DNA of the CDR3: TGCGCCAGCAGCCAAGGGCCTCTGACTAGGAATGAGCAGTTCTTC.

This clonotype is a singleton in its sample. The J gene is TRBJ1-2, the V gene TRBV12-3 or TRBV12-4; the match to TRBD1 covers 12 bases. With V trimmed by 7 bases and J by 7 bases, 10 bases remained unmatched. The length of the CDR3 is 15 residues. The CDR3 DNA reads TGTGCCAGCACCCTTACGGGACAGGGGGCCATTGGCTACACCTTC. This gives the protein CASTLTGQGAIGYTF.

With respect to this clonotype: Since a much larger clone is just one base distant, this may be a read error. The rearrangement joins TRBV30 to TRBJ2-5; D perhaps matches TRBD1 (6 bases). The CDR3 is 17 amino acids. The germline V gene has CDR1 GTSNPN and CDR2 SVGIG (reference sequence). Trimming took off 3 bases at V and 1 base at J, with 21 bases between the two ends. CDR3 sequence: CAWSGPGGLRVQETQYF. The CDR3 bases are TGTGCCTGGAGCGGTCCTGGGGGCCTAAGGGTCCAAGAGACCCAGTACTTC.

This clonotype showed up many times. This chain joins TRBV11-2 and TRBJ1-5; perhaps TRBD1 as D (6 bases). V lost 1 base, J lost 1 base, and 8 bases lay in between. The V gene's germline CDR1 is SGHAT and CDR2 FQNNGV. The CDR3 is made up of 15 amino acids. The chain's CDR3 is CASSLVQGSNQPQHF. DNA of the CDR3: TGTGCCAGCAGCTTAGTACAGGGAAGCAATCAGCCCCAGCATTTT.

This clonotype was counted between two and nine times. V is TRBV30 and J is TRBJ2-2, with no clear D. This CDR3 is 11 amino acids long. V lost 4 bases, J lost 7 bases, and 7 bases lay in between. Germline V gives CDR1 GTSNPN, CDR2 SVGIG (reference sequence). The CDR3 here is CAWKKDGELFF. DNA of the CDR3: TGTGCCTGGAAGAAGGACGGGGAGCTGTTTTTT.

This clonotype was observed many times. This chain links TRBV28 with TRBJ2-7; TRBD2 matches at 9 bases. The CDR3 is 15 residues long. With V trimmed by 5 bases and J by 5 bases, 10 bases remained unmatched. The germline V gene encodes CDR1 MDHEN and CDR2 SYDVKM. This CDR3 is CASSGFSSGSHEQYF. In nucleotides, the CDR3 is TGTGCCAGCAGTGGGTTCAGTAGCGGGAGTCACGAGCAGTACTTC. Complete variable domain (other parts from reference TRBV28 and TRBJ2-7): DVKVTQSSRYLVKRTGEKVFLECVQDMDHENMFWYRQDPGLGLRLIYFSYDVKMKEKGDIPEGYSVSREKKERFSLILESASTNQTSMYLCASSGFSSGSHEQYFGPGTRLTVT.

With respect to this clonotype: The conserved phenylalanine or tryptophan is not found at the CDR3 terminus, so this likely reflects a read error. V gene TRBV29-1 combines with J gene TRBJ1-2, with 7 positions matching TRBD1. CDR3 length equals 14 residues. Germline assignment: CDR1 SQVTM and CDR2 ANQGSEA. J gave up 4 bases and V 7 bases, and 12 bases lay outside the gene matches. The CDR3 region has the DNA TGCAGCGACCACTTGACAGGGCCCCTCTATGGCTACACCCTC. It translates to CSDHLTGPLYGYTL.

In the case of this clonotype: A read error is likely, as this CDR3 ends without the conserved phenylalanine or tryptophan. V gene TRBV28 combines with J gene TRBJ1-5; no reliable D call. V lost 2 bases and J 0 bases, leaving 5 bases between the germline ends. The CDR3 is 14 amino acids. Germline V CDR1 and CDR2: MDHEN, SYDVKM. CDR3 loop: CASSLVGSNQPQHL. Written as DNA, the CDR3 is TGTGCCAGCAGTTTAGTTGGTAGCAATCAGCCCCAGCATCTT.

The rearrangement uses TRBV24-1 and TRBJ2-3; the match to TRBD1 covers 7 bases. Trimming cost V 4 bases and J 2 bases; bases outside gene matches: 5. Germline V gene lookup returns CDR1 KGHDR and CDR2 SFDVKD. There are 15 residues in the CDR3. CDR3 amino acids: CATSDPQGNTDTQYF. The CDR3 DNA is TGTGCCACCAGTGACCCACAGGGGAACACAGATACGCAGTATTTT.

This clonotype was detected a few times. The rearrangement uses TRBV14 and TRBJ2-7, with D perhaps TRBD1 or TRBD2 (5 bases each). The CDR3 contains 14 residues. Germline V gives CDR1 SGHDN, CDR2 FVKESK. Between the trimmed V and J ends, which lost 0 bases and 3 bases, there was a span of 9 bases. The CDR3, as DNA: TGTGCCAGCAGCCAAGATGGGGGAGTCTACGAGCAGTACTTC. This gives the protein CASSQDGGVYEQYF.

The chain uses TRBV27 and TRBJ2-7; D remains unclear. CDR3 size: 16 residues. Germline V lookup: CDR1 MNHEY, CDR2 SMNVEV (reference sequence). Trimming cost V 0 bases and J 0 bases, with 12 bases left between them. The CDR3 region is CASSLSSQTSSYEQYF. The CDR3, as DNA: TGTGCCAGCAGTTTATCGAGCCAGACCAGCTCCTACGAGCAGTACTTC.

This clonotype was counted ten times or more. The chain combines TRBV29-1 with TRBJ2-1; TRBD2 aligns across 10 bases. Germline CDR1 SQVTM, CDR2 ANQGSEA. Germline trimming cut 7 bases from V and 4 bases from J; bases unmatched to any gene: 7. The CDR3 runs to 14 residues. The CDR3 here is CSERGLAVYNEQFF. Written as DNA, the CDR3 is TGCAGCGAGAGAGGACTAGCGGTGTACAATGAGCAGTTCTTC.

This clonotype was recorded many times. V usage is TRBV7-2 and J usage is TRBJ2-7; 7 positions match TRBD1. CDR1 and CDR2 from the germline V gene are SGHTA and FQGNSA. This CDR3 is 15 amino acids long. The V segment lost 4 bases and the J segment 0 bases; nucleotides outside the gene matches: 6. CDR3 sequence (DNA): TGTGCCAGCAGCTCCGGACAGGAGATCTCCTACGAGCAGTACTTC. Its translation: CASSSGQEISYEQYF.

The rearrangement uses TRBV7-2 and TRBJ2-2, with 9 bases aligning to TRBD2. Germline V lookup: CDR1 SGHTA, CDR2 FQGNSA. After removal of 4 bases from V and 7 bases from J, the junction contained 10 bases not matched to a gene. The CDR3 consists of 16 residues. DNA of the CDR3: TGTGCCAGCAGCTCCCCCCGGGGCGGGAGGGGCGGGGAGCTGTTTTTT. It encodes CASSSPRGGRGGELFF.

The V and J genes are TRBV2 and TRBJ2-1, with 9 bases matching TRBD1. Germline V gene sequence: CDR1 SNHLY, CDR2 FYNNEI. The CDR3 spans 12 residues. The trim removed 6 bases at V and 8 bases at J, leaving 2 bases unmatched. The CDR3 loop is CASRDRGDEQFF. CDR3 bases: TGTGCCAGCAGAGACAGGGGGGATGAGCAGTTCTTC. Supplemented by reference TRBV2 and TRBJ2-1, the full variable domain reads EPEVTQTPSHQVTQMGQEVILRCVPISNHLYFYWYRQILGQKVEFLVSFYNNEISEKSEIFDDQFSVERPDGSNFTLKIRSTKLEDSAMYFCASRDRGDEQFFGPGTRLTVL.

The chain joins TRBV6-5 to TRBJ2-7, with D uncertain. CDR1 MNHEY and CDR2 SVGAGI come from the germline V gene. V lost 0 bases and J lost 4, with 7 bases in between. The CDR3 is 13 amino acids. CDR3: CASSYSMYYEQYF. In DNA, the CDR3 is TGTGCCAGCAGTTACTCGATGTATTACGAGCAGTACTTC.

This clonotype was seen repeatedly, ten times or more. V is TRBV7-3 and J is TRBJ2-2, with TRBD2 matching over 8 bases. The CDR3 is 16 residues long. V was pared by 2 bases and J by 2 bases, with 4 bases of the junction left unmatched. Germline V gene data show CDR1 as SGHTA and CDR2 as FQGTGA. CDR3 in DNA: TGTGCCAGCAGCTTACAAGCGGGAGTCAACACCGGGGAGCTGTTTTTT. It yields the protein CASSLQAGVNTGELFF.

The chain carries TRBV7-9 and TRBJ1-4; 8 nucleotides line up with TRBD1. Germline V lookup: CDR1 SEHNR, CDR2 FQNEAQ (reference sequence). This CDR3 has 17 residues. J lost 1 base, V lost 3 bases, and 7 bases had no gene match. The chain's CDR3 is CASSFYPDRGTNEKLFF. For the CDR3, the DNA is TGTGCCAGCAGCTTCTACCCCGACAGGGGAACTAATGAAAAACTGTTTTTT.

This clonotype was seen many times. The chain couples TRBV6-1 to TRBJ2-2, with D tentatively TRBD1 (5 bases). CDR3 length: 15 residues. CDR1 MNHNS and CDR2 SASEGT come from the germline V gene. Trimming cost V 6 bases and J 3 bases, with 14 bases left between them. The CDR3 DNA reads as TGTGCCAGCAGCCCGACAGTGAGTCACACCGGGGAGCTGTTTTTT. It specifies CASSPTVSHTGELFF.

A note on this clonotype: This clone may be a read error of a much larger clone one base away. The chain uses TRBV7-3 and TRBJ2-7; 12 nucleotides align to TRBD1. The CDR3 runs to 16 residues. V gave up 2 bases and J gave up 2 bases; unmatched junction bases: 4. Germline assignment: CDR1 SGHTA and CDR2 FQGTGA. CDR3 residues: CASSLGGTGGPYEQYF. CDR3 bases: TGTGCCAGCAGCTTAGGGGGGACAGGGGGCCCCTACGAGCAGTACTTC.

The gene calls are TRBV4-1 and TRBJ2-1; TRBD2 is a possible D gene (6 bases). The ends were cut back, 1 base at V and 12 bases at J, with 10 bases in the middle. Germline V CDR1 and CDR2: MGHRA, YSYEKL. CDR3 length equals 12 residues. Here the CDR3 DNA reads TGCGCCAGCAGCCAAGCGGGAGAGAGGCAGTTCTTC. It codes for CASSQAGERQFF.

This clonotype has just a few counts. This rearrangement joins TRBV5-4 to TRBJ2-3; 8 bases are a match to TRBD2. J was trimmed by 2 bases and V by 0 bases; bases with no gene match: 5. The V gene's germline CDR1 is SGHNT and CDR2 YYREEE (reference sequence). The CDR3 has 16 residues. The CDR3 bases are TGTGCCAGCAGCTTGGTTTCGGGAGGGCCCACAGATACGCAGTATTTT. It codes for CASSLVSGGPTDTQYF.

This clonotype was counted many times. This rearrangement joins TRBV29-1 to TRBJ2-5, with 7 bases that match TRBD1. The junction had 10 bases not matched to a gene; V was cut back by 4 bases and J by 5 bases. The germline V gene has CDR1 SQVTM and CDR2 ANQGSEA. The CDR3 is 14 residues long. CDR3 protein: CSVAGGEYLETQYF. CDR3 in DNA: TGCAGCGTTGCAGGGGGTGAATATTTGGAGACCCAGTACTTC.

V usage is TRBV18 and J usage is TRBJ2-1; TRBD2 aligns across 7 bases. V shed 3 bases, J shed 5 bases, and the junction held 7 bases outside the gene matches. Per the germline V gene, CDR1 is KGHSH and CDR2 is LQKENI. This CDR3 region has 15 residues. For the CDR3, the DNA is TGTGCCAGCTCACCGCCGTCGGGACTACACAATGAGCAGTTCTTC. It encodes CASSPPSGLHNEQFF.